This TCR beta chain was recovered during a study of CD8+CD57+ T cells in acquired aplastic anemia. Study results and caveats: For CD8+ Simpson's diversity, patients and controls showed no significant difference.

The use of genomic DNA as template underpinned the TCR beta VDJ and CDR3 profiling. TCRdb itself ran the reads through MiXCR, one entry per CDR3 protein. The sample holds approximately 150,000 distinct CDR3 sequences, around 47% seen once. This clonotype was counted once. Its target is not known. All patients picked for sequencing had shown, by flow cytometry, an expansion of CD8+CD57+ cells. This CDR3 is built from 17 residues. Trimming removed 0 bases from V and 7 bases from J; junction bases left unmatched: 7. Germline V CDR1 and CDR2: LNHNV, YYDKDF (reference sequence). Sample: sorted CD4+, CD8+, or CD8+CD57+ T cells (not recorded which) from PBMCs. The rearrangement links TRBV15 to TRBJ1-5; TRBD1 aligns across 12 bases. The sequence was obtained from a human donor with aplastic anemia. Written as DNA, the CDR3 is TGTGCCACCAGCAGAGATAAGGGACAGGGGGCTCGGCAGCCCCAGCATTTT. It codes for CATSRDKGQGARQPQHF. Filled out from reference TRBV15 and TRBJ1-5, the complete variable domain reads DAMVIQNPRYQVTQFGKPVTLSCSQTLNHNVMYWYQQKSSQAPKLLFHYYDKDFNNEADTPDNFQSRRPNTSFCFLDIRSPGLGDTAMYLCATSRDKGQGARQPQHFGDGTRLSIL.